This T cell receptor (beta chain) was profiled in a study of T cell responses to AZD1222 COVID-19 vaccine. Study-wide results and limits: The span of vaccine-associated CD4 TCRs extended across spike, with dominance at 160-218 and 743-854.

Method: immunoSEQ multiplex PCR; TCRdb's copy keeps in-frame clones and lacks some. Among approximately 67,000 clones, around four fifths were seen once, and the ten largest hold roughly 20%. Details on this clone: The antigen is unknown.

Germline CDR1 and CDR2: SGHAT and FQNNGV. Trimming cost V 4 bases and J 8 bases; bases outside gene matches: 7. This CDR3 is 14 amino acids long. V and J are TRBV11-2 and TRBJ1-1, with 10 bases fitting TRBD1. Specimen: peripheral blood, collected on day 0 of AZD1222 vaccination. The TCR comes from an adult in good health. CDR3 nucleotide sequence: TGTGCCAGCAGCTCACTCGACAGGGGGCGCGAAGCTTTCTTT. This codes for CASSSLDRGREAFF.